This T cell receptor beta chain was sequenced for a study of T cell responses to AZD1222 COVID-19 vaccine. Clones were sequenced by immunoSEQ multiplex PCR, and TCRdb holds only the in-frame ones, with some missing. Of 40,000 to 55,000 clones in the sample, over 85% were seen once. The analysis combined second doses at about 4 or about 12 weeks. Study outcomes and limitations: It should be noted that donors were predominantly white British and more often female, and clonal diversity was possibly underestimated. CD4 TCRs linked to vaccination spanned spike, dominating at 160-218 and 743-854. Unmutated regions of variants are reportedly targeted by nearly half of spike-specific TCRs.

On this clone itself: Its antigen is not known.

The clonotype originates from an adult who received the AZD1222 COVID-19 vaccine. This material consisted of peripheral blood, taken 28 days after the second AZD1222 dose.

CDR3 nucleotide sequence: TGTGCCAGCAGCTCCGGGGACACGACAAACATTCAGTACTTC. Residues: CASSSGDTTNIQYF. The gene calls are TRBV5-5 and TRBJ2-4; weak D call: TRBD1 (6 bases). Germline CDR1 SGHKS, CDR2 YYEKEE (reference sequence). Trimming removed 3 bases from V and 6 bases from J, with 13 bases in between. CDR3 length equals 14 residues.